Listed here are 9 T cell receptor beta chains from one sample, sequenced in a study of OX40 agonist ivuxolimab in advanced cancers. TCRdb's copy holds only in-frame clones and misses some; the assay was immunoSEQ multiplex PCR. The sample gives about 96,000 clones, approximately 84% of which show up once; around 5.8% is in the top ten. Sequenced here: CD4+ or CD8+ T cells sorted from blood, sampled in a trial of the OX40 agonist ivuxolimab. Receptor source: an adult with an advanced solid tumor such as melanoma, head and neck, liver or kidney cancer.

This clone showed up just once. The chain recombines TRBV6-6 with TRBJ1-2, with 9 bases fitting TRBD1. The V gene end was trimmed by 2 bases and the J gene end by 6 bases; junction bases not matched to a gene: 10. The CDR3 loop spans 16 amino acids. CDR1 and CDR2 (germline): MNHNY, SVGAGI (reference sequence). This chain's CDR3 is CASSYPGQGHGDGYTF. The CDR3 region has the DNA TGTGCCAGCAGTTACCCTGGACAGGGGCACGGGGATGGCTACACCTTC.

The gene calls are TRBV27 and TRBJ2-3, with a possible D match to TRBD1 (6 bases). V shed 8 bases and J shed 2 bases, with 20 bases lying between them. CDR1 MNHEY and CDR2 SMNVEV come from the germline V gene (reference sequence). This CDR3 comprises 16 residues. The CDR3 sequence: CASSRGTTGHTDTQYF. CDR3 nucleotide sequence: TGTGCCAGCTCTAGGGGGACAACGGGTCACACAGATACGCAGTATTTT.

This chain links TRBV15 with TRBJ1-2; D ambiguous. The CDR3 runs to 13 residues. V lost 4 bases and J 2 bases, leaving 8 bases between the germline ends. Germline-derived CDR1 and CDR2 are LNHNV and YYDKDF (reference sequence). CDR3 sequence (DNA): TGTGCCACCAGCATCTACGACAACTATGGCTACACCTTC. This translates into CATSIYDNYGYTF.

V gene TRBV6-5 combines with J gene TRBJ2-5, with D possibly called TRBD1 or TRBD2 (5 bases each). CDR1 is MNHEY and CDR2 is SVGAGI in the germline V gene. This CDR3 is 14 amino acids long. Trimming took off 0 bases at V and 13 bases at J, with 18 bases between the two ends. This CDR3 reads CASSYSGKGDSLYF. CDR3 in DNA: TGTGCCAGCAGTTACTCCGGGAAGGGAGACAGCCTGTACTTC.

The chain uses TRBV7-3 and TRBJ2-1; D gene unclear. CDR3 size: 13 residues. V was pared by 2 bases and J by 7 bases, with 9 bases between. CDR1 is SGHTA and CDR2 is FQGTGA in the germline V gene. The CDR3 loop reads CASSLYVRNEQFF. The DNA for the CDR3 is TGTGCCAGCAGCTTATATGTTAGGAATGAGCAGTTCTTC. The whole variable domain, filled in from reference TRBV7-3 and TRBJ2-1, reads GAGVSQTPSNKVTEKGKYVELRCDPISGHTALYWYRQSLGQGPEFLIYFQGTGAADDSGLPNDRFFAVRPEGSVSTLKIQRTERGDSAVYLCASSLYVRNEQFFGPGTRLTVL.

The V gene is TRBV10-3, the J gene TRBJ2-7, with TRBD1 as a possible D gene (6 bases). The CDR3 is 15 residues long. Germline assignment: CDR1 ENHRY and CDR2 SYGVKD. The V end lost 0 bases, the J end lost 3 bases, and 12 bases lay between the germline ends. The CDR3 DNA follows: TGTGCCATCAGTGAGTCGACTCCGACAGGCTACGAGCAGTACTTC. Amino acids: CAISESTPTGYEQYF.

The chain combines TRBV5-6 with TRBJ1-2, with 7 bases lining up with TRBD1. Germline CDR1 is SGHDT and CDR2 is YYEEEE. V shed 4 bases and J 5 bases; nucleotides not matched to a gene: 5. The CDR3 runs 13 residues. The CDR3 region is CASSPGTAYGYTF. For the CDR3, the DNA is TGTGCCAGCAGCCCGGGGACAGCGTATGGCTACACCTTC.

The gene calls are TRBV10-2 and TRBJ2-3, with D perhaps matching TRBD1 or TRBD2 (5 bases each). Trimming removed 6 bases from V and 2 bases from J, with 12 bases in between. Looked up from germline, CDR1 is WSHSY and CDR2 is SAAADI. CDR3 length equals 14 residues. The CDR3 loop is CASSPWGNTDTQYF. CDR3 nucleotides: TGCGCCAGCAGCCCCTGGGGGAACACAGATACGCAGTATTTT.

This clone was seen a handful of times. The chain couples TRBV7-6 to TRBJ2-7; 16 positions match TRBD2. Germline loops: CDR1 SGHVS, CDR2 FNYEAQ. The CDR3 covers 17 residues. J was trimmed by 6 bases and V by 5 bases; bases with no gene match: 10. The CDR3 loop is CASSPTGTSGRAFEQYF. CDR3 in DNA: TGTGCCAGCAGCCCCACCGGGACTAGCGGGAGGGCCTTCGAGCAGTACTTC.